Each of the 3 T cell receptor beta chains below was sequenced from the same sample in a study of control samples from healthy donors and cancer patients. Some clones are missing from TCRdb's copy, which holds only in-frame ones; the method was immunoSEQ multiplex PCR. This sample has around 120,000 clones; over 90% occur once, and the top ten carry about 2.6%. The source material was blood. Source of these receptors: a young man in good health.

Here the CDR3 DNA reads TGTGCCAGCAGCTTTATAGGTCCCACCTCTGGGGCCAACGTCCTGACTTTC. Translated: CASSFIGPTSGANVLTF. The rearrangement links TRBV7-3 to TRBJ2-6; D gene uncertain. The CDR3 is 17 amino acids. Trimming pared 3 bases from V and 0 bases from J, leaving 12 bases between. Looked up from germline, CDR1 is SGHTA and CDR2 is FQGTGA.

V is TRBV4-1 and J is TRBJ1-5; D is possibly TRBD1 (5 bases). The CDR3 has 18 amino acids. Germline V gives CDR1 MGHRA, CDR2 YSYEKL. The V end lost 1 base, the J end lost 0 bases, and 16 bases lay between the germline ends. The CDR3 region is CASSQVLGTPYSNQPQHF. The CDR3 DNA reads TGCGCCAGCAGCCAAGTGTTGGGGACCCCTTATAGCAATCAGCCCCAGCATTTT.

The chain links TRBV2 to TRBJ2-3, with D possibly being TRBD1 or TRBD2 (5 bases each). Germline values: CDR1 SNHLY, CDR2 FYNNEI. The CDR3 spans 13 residues. V was trimmed by 10 bases and J by 3 bases, leaving 14 bases between them. The DNA of the CDR3 is TGTGCCACCTCCGGGACGTCAACAGATACGCAGTATTTT. Translation: CATSGTSTDTQYF.